This TCR beta chain was sequenced for a study of cytomegalovirus exposure and HLA in healthy donors. Whole-study context: Ancestry clustering placed 70% to 90% of some 400 genotyped donors in the Caucasian-associated cluster.

All donors participated as healthy donors of bone marrow. V was clipped by 1 base and J by 5 bases, with 8 bases between them. In germline, CDR1 is SGHTA, CDR2 FQGTGA. This CDR3 has 13 amino acids. PCR amplification relied on 60 Vbeta primers (plus 13 Jbeta primers). The data were produced by immunoSEQ multiplex PCR, yet TCRdb's version contains in-frame clones alone and is incomplete. The sample holds 85,000 to 100,000 clones, roughly 80% seen once. Sequenced sample: PBMCs. The chain employs TRBV7-3 and TRBJ2-5; the D is unclear. The sequence derives from a man aged 35 to 55 in good health and CMV-seropositive. CDR3 nucleotides: TGTGCCAGCAGCTTAAGTAGCTCCGAGACCCAGTACTTC. Residues: CASSLSSSETQYF.